This T cell receptor beta chain was sequenced for a study of B cell selection in AIRE deficiency. There are 16 residues in the CDR3. With 1 base removed from V and 2 bases from J, the gap between germline ends came to 14 bases. Germline CDR1 SGHAT, CDR2 FQNNGV. Regulatory T cells were sorted as CD4+CD25hiCD127low/negative. Assay: immunoSEQ multiplex PCR; the TCRdb copy retains only in-frame clones and omits some. The top ten hold roughly 1.9% of the sample, which has 20,000 to 25,000 clones, roughly 93% seen once. With respect to this clone: Its target is not known.

Study observations and caveats: Around 30% of healthy-shared Treg TCRbeta sequences appeared in patient Tconv cells. Of a few thousand shared Treg TCRbeta sequences, about 30% were healthy-only, around 10% patient-only. Shorter CDR3s marked shared Treg sequences, biased toward few non-templated insertions. AIRE-deficient Tconv and Treg repertoires matched healthy donors in TCRBV, CDR3 length, diversity.

The specimen was Tregs sorted from PBMCs. The TCR comes from a human donor with AIRE deficiency. The chain has TRBV11-2 and TRBJ2-5; no reliable D call. The CDR3 region is CASSLGPGGGQETQYF. The DNA for the CDR3 is TGTGCCAGCAGCTTAGGACCCGGCGGCGGTCAAGAGACCCAGTACTTC.